Shown below are 5 T cell receptor beta chains from a single sample sequenced in a study of CD8 T cells in Susac syndrome. With random hexamers, 0.5 to 1 ug RNA was reverse transcribed. One entry per CDR3 protein results from TCRdb running MiXCR on the immunoSEQ multiplex PCR reads. This table holds around 270,000 distinct CDR3 sequences, 85% found once. The sequencing sample was made of CD8+ T cells from PBMCs. The receptors come from a human donor with multiple sclerosis.

This chain connects TRBV9 to TRBJ2-1; TRBD2 matches at 9 bases. With V trimmed by 0 bases and J by 6 bases, 4 bases remained unmatched. CDR1 SGDLS and CDR2 YYNGEE come from the germline V gene. CDR3 length: 15 residues. CDR3: CASSVASSGGNEQFF. The DNA of the CDR3 is TGTGCCAGCAGCGTAGCGAGTAGCGGGGGCAATGAGCAGTTCTTC.

This chain's CDR3 is CASSVRGSYEQYF. In DNA form, the CDR3 reads TGTGCCAGCTCTGTGCGGGGGTCCTACGAGCAGTACTTC. The genes are TRBV27 and TRBJ2-7; 7 bases fit TRBD2. The CDR3 is 13 amino acids. The germline V gene has CDR1 MNHEY and CDR2 SMNVEV (reference sequence). J lost 1 base, V lost 8 bases, and 5 bases had no gene match.

The chain carries TRBV27 and TRBJ2-2; TRBD2 agrees at 8 bases. The junction had 7 bases not matched to a gene; V was cut back by 6 bases and J by 4 bases. Germline lookup yields CDR1 MNHEY and CDR2 SMNVEV (reference sequence). The length of the CDR3 is 15 residues. CDR3 loop: CASRVQRERTGELFF. The CDR3 nucleotides read TGTGCCAGCAGAGTCCAGCGGGAGCGCACCGGGGAGCTGTTTTTT.

CDR3: CASSQTGTGVMNTEAFF. CDR3 DNA sequence: TGTGCCAGCAGCCAAACCGGGACAGGGGTTATGAACACTGAAGCTTTCTTT. The chain carries TRBV6-1 and TRBJ1-1; 10 nucleotides match TRBD1. The V gene end was trimmed by 6 bases and the J gene end by 0 bases; junction bases not matched to a gene: 10. Germline CDR1 MNHNS, CDR2 SASEGT. The CDR3 runs to 17 residues.

A few counts support this clonotype. The genes are TRBV6-1 and TRBJ1-1, with D uncertain. Trimming took 9 bases from V and 0 from J, leaving 8 bases between them. This CDR3 has 12 amino acids. Germline CDR1 and CDR2: MNHNS and SASEGT. The CDR3 region is CASRGMNTEAFF. The CDR3, as DNA: TGTGCCAGTCGAGGGATGAACACTGAAGCTTTCTTT.